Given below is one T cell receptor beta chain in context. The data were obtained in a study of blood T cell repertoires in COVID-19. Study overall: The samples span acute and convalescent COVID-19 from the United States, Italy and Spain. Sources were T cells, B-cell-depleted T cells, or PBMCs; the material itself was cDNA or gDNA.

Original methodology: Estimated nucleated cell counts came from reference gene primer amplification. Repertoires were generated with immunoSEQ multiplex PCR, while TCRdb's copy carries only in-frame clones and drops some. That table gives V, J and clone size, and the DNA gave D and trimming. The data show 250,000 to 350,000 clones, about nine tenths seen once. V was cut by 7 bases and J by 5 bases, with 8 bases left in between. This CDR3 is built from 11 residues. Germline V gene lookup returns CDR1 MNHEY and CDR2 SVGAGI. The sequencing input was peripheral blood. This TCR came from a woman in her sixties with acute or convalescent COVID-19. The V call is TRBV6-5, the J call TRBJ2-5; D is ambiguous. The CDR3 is CASNNGETQYF. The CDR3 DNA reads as TGTGCCAGCAATAACGGGGAGACCCAGTACTTC.